This T cell receptor (beta chain) originates from a study of blood T cells in healthy people across ages. At the level of the study: When template switching was applied, about one barcoded beta molecule was captured per two T cells.

Germline trimming cut 5 bases from V and 4 bases from J; bases unmatched to any gene: 12. Per germline, CDR1 LGHDT and CDR2 YNNKEL (reference sequence). This CDR3 is 16 amino acids long. Concerning this clonotype itself: What it binds is unknown.

A second roughly 6 to 11 cycle PCR used barcoded and J-beta primers. All samples gave at least 2.5 million CDR3-containing paired-end reads. TCRdb used MiXCR to reprocess the 5' RACE reads, holding one entry per CDR3 protein. The sample carries about 1.5 million distinct CDR3 sequences, 35% to 45% recorded once. Study conclusions and caveats: CMV status of donors was unknown, possibly confounding expanded clonotype changes.

The chain uses TRBV3-1 and TRBJ2-7, with 9 bases lining up with TRBD1. Source material: blood. The TCR originated in a woman aged 18 to 35 in good health. The CDR3 nucleotides read TGTGCCAGCAGCACAACAACAGGGGGCAGTGGATACGAGCAGTACTTC. Translating gives CASSTTTGGSGYEQYF.